What follows are 4 T cell receptor beta chains derived from one specimen sequenced in a study of CD8+CD57+ T cells in acquired aplastic anemia. Genomic DNA templated the TCR beta VDJ and CDR3 profiling. From the reads, TCRdb called clonotypes with MiXCR, one entry per CDR3 protein. Of roughly 81,000 distinct CDR3 sequences listed, approximately 46% were seen once; the top ten hold roughly 70%. The specimen sequenced was sorted CD4+, CD8+, or CD8+CD57+ T cells (not recorded which) from PBMCs. Every receptor here comes from a human donor in good health, serving as a control.

This clonotype was counted between two and nine times. The chain links TRBV2 to TRBJ2-1; 11 nucleotides agree with TRBD1. The V gene's germline CDR1 is SNHLY and CDR2 FYNNEI. The length of the CDR3 is 16 residues. V lost 4 bases and J lost 6; bases outside the gene matches: 8. In DNA, the CDR3 is TGTGCCAGCAGTGCAACCTGGGACAGGGGGTTCAATGAGCAGTTCTTC. This sequence encodes CASSATWDRGFNEQFF.

This clonotype was observed many times. Germline and junction disagree at one end, which may indicate a read error. This chain uses TRBV7-9 with TRBJ2-1; the D is unclear. The CDR3 totals 8 residues. Looked up from germline, CDR1 is SEHNR and CDR2 is FQNEAQ (reference sequence). The CDR3 DNA follows: TGTGCCAGCATTCCCCTTTTATTC. Encoded protein: CASIPLLF.

The genes are TRBV11-2 and TRBJ2-1; TRBD2 matches 7 bases. Per germline, CDR1 SGHAT and CDR2 FQNNGV. The CDR3 is made up of 17 amino acids. Unmatched junction bases numbered 9, after V lost 4 bases and J lost 0 bases. CDR3 protein: CASSSGERGPSYNEQFF. The CDR3 nucleotides are TGTGCCAGCAGCTCCGGTGAGCGGGGTCCCTCCTACAATGAGCAGTTCTTC.

At least ten counts were recorded for this clonotype. This chain uses TRBV20-1 with TRBJ1-2; unclear D gene. The ends were cut back, 0 bases at V and 2 bases at J, with 16 bases in the middle. The CDR3 spans 16 residues. CDR1 and CDR2 (germline): DFQATT, SNEGSKA (reference sequence). CDR3 protein: CSARDIWEERNYGYTF. For the CDR3, the DNA is TGCAGTGCTAGAGACATCTGGGAAGAGAGAAACTATGGCTACACCTTC.